This TCR beta chain is drawn from a study of regulatory T cells in long-lasting Graves disease (dated by TCRdb to the early 2020s). Regarding the study in general: In the newly diagnosed Graves' disease group, patients had been taking antithyroid drugs for less than 3 months. Peripheral blood TCR sequencing and RNA sequencing compared persistent Graves' disease patients with newly diagnosed Graves' disease patients. The study took place in China and was registered as a clinical trial. TCR sequencing covered some 13 persistent and approximately 20 newly diagnosed Graves' disease patients, 33 samples in total.

On this clonotype itself: What this receptor recognizes is not known. This clone may be a read error of a much larger clone one base away.

Library construction relied on multiplex PCR. The sample was run on an Illumina HiSeq 4000. iRepertoire HTBI primers and Arm-PCR amplification of CDR3 regions were used to construct TCR beta libraries. Before sequencing, the PCR products went through gel purification. Regarding the original processing steps: Gene usage analysis of CDR3 amino acid clonotypes used the 60 to 75 TRBV and 14 to 15 TRBJ segments found across samples. COPE and FqMerger were used to merge the filtered high-quality paired reads into contigs. BLAST was used to align contigs to IMGT TRBV, TRBD and TRBJ reference genes, and CDR3 was defined according to IMGT. Highly expanded clones were defined as clonotypes with a frequency above 0.1%. Shannon entropy served as the measure of repertoire diversity, while the Gini coefficient captured V-J evenness. Clonotypes shared by more than one individual were considered public. The public reads were run again by TCRdb, first through fastp at Q25 and then through MiXCR, and only productive beta chains were kept. Under each unique CDR3 protein, matching rows form one entry showing the most common genes and DNA. The V and J calls were determined by TCRdb, not by the authors. The sample has some 340,000 distinct CDR3 sequences on record, 10% to 15% of them singletons. Approximately 17% of the sample is held by the ten biggest clonotypes.

Results and caveats for the whole study, not just this receptor: Persistent Graves' disease patients showed lower TCR Shannon entropy and fewer highly expanded clones than newly diagnosed patients, suggesting clonal expansion. The authors noted that the small sample size was a limitation that may lower accuracy. Patients with persistent disease shared more public clonotypes (around 2,500) than newly diagnosed patients did (nearly 1,000). TRBV28, TRBJ1-2 and TRBJ2-5 were preferentially used in persistent disease, while TRBV20-1 and TRBJ2-1 were favored in newly diagnosed disease. Because the primary lesion, thyroid tissue, could not be accessed, the study looked at peripheral blood alone. Sequencing and analysis were restricted to the TCR beta chain.

Looking up the germline V gene yields CDR1 MGHRA and CDR2 YSYEKL. The CDR3 starts with the cysteine, ends with the phenylalanine, and has 15 residues. Only the CDR3 region is kept as DNA, spanning 45 bases read in frame from base 1. V lost 0 bases and J lost 6 bases; the stretch between them is 14 bases long. In the paper's terms, the time point label means: newly diagnosed GD, antithyroid drugs for less than 3 months. RNA was extracted from PBMCs in TRIzol for both TCR sequencing and RNA sequencing. The diagnosis of Graves' disease was made according to American Thyroid Association guidelines. The patients came from an endocrinology department in Xi'an, China. Each patient gave 7.5 to 10 milliliters of peripheral blood, collected in an EDTA anticoagulant tube. Ficoll Paque Plus density gradient separation was used to isolate PBMCs, and no additional T cell sorting was done. An Agilent 2100 Bioanalyzer and agarose gel were used to check RNA quality, while a NanoDrop 2000 measured RNA concentration.

The same data also contributed to another study, on T cells in Graves' hyperthyroidism and ophthalmopathy. From the second report: A patient counted as having stable Graves' hyperthyroidism if no progression to ophthalmopathy occurred over 18 months of follow-up. Hyperthyroidism patients were newly diagnosed, with disease duration under 2 months, and aged 18 to 65 years. Any patient with an uncontrolled infection, another autoimmune disease, pregnancy or lactation was excluded. Diagnoses were based on clinical symptoms, serum thyroxine and TRAb, thyroid ultrasound and orbital computed tomography. For the first round of RT-PCR on the TCR CDR3, the HTBI primer set was used together with the Qiagen OneStep RT-PCR kit. Blood samples also contained most of the expanded thyroid clonotypes (frequency above 0.001), which suggests that blood repertoires may reflect thyroid immune responses. Ophthalmopathy was separated from stable hyperthyroidism by a 13 V-J signature model, with over 85% sensitivity and approximately 81% specificity obtained in cross-validation and 80%/75% obtained in testing. In validation, the model predicted progression to ophthalmopathy a median of 6.5 months before onset, with roughly 70% sensitivity and roughly 79% specificity. To identify distinguishing TCR V-J signatures, a discovery cohort of around 100 patients was used, comprising roughly 45 with Graves' ophthalmopathy and around 57 with stable Graves' hyperthyroidism. Whether ophthalmopathy could be predicted prospectively was tested in an independent validation cohort made up of under 20 hyperthyroidism patients plus 17 patients who later progressed to ophthalmopathy. The approximately 98 discovery patients were randomly divided into training and test sets at a 7:3 ratio. In several Graves' hyperthyroidism patients, the study also compared T-cell repertoires from thyroid tissue with T-cell repertoires from blood. After blood sampling, hyperthyroidism patients were treated with methimazole at a starting dose of 30 mg daily, and ophthalmopathy patients were treated with high-dose intravenous methylprednisolone. Libraries were constructed in a second round of multiplex PCR, after which size selection and purification were performed. Sequencing of the libraries was done on an Illumina HiSeq2000 using paired-end 100 bp reads. SOAPnuke was used to process the raw data, removing reads that contained adapters or uncalled bases, had a mean Phred below 15, or lacked an exact match to the constant primer or identifier. High-quality paired reads were merged with COPE v1.2.5, and unique nucleotide sequences were defined as clonotypes. Clonotypes were aligned to IMGT TRBV, TRBD and TRBJ reference segments using MiTCR v1.1. Analysis was restricted to V-J combinations with a frequency above 0.0001, which covered about 99% of repertoires. A TCS score was defined as the ratio of F50 (clonal expansion) to E x V (chaos), with BLOSUM62-based TCRdist applied between CDR3 peptides within each V-J. Welch's t-statistics and random forest reduced roughly 500 V-J features to around 14, which were used in a naive Bayes classifier (R e1071). Sample size was not statistically predetermined, and investigators were not blinded to group allocation. The paper reports TCR Vbeta CDR3 sequencing of over 120 peripheral blood samples: approximately 41 ophthalmopathy, under 80 hyperthyroidism and approximately 17 progressor patients.

The sequencing here drew on peripheral blood mononuclear cells (PBMCs), taken at new diagnosis, from a patient treated with antithyroid drugs. The sequence joins TRBV4-1 to TRBJ2-5; D gene: possibly TRBD2, on 6 matching bases. This receptor was obtained from a woman in her late teens or twenties with Graves disease. Donor details come from another sample of the same person, matched by shared clones. The DNA sequence is as follows: TGCGCCAGCAGCCAAGAAAAGAGGAGGGTTCAGACCCAGTACTTC. This sequence encodes CASSQEKRRVQTQYF.